One and the same sample provided the 32 T cell receptor beta chains below, sequenced in a study of shared clonotypes between healthy human individuals. Sequenced by immunoSEQ multiplex PCR; TCRdb stores in-frame clones only, minus some. The sample gives approximately 2,300,000 clones, under 95% of which show up once; around 0.4% is in the top ten. Sequenced: naive CD4+ T cells from PBMCs. Subset denoted: CD45RA+ positively selected. These receptors all come from a man younger than 35 in good health. Some clones in this sample may be carry-over from other donors' samples.

V usage is TRBV2 and J usage is TRBJ1-2, with 7 positions matching TRBD1. The trim removed 6 bases at V and 7 bases at J, leaving 5 bases unmatched. The germline V gene encodes CDR1 SNHLY and CDR2 FYNNEI. The CDR3 is made up of 12 amino acids. The CDR3 here is CASRPQGVGYTF. The CDR3 DNA reads TGTGCCAGCAGGCCTCAGGGGGTTGGCTACACCTTC.

The genes are TRBV7-9 and TRBJ1-4, with 10 bases that match TRBD1. Germline V gene data show CDR1 as SEHNR and CDR2 as FQNEAQ (reference sequence). This CDR3 is 15 amino acids long. V dropped 5 bases and J dropped 6; count of bases not matched to a gene: 6. CDR3 in amino acids: CASSGPGQGYEKLFF. The CDR3 DNA follows: TGTGCCAGCAGCGGACCGGGACAGGGGTATGAAAAACTGTTTTTT.

The V gene is TRBV7-3, the J gene TRBJ2-7, with TRBD1 identical over 7 bases. The V gene's germline CDR1 is SGHTA and CDR2 FQGTGA. This CDR3 is 14 amino acids long. V shed 3 bases, J shed 1 base, and the junction held 3 bases outside the gene matches. CDR3 protein: CASSFGTASYEQYF. The CDR3 coding sequence is TGTGCCAGCAGCTTCGGGACAGCTTCCTACGAGCAGTACTTC.

This clone was detected only once. The rearrangement joins TRBV2 to TRBJ2-5; possibly TRBD1 for D (5 bases). Trimming stripped 3 bases from V and 5 bases from J, with 13 bases between. The CDR3 is made up of 14 amino acids. Germline V lookup: CDR1 SNHLY, CDR2 FYNNEI. CDR3 nucleotides: TGTGCCAGCAGTGATCGCAGGGTGTGGGAGACCCAGTACTTC. It codes for CASSDRRVWETQYF. Drawing the rest from reference TRBV2 and TRBJ2-5, the complete variable domain is EPEVTQTPSHQVTQMGQEVILRCVPISNHLYFYWYRQILGQKVEFLVSFYNNEISEKSEIFDDQFSVERPDGSNFTLKIRSTKLEDSAMYFCASSDRRVWETQYFGPGTRLLVL.

V is TRBV30 and J is TRBJ2-5; TRBD1 agrees at 8 bases. The J call may be faulty, since TRBJ2-7 better matches the DNA end. The CDR3 covers 12 residues. Germline CDR1 and CDR2: GTSNPN and SVGIG (reference sequence). DNA for the CDR3: TGTGCCTGGAATGGGGGGACAGGCGAGCAGTACTTC. Residues: CAWNGGTGEQYF.

This chain links TRBV27 with TRBJ1-2, with a weak D call TRBD1 (5 bases). The CDR3 extends over 15 amino acids. Trimming cost V 5 bases and J 4 bases, with 17 bases left between them. The V gene's germline CDR1 is MNHEY and CDR2 SMNVEV (reference sequence). CDR3 loop: CASSPSGAASYGYTF. The CDR3 DNA reads as TGTGCCAGCAGTCCCAGCGGGGCAGCCTCCTATGGCTACACCTTC.

This clone occurred once. The V and J genes are TRBV14 and TRBJ2-1; 11 nucleotides match TRBD2. V lost 4 bases to trimming and J lost 0 bases; unmatched junction nucleotides: 14. The CDR3 has 20 residues. Germline V lookup: CDR1 SGHDN, CDR2 FVKESK. CDR3 DNA: TGTGCCAGCAGCCTCAAGTACCTTGGACTAGCGGGTCCCTCCTACAATGAGCAGTTCTTC. It specifies CASSLKYLGLAGPSYNEQFF. Complete variable domain (other parts from reference TRBV14 and TRBJ2-1): EAGVTQFPSHSVIEKGQTVTLRCDPISGHDNLYWYRRVMGKEIKFLLHFVKESKQDESGMPNNRFLAERTGGTYSTLKVQPAELEDSGVYFCASSLKYLGLAGPSYNEQFFGPGTRLTVL.

Of note for this clone: The CDR3 ends on some other residue instead of the conserved phenylalanine or tryptophan, so this is likely a read error. Because the CDR3's place on the DNA is in doubt, the DNA is left out and the CDR3 is given as listed by TCRdb. The gene calls are TRBV21-1 and TRBJ1-1; TRBD1 was called by the table and not checked on the DNA. TRBV21-1 is marked as a pseudogene. The length of the CDR3 is 12 amino acids, counting both ends. The CDR3 reads CASSPYVRSGIL.

V and J are TRBV6-6 and TRBJ2-7, with 9 bases aligning to TRBD1. With V trimmed by 8 bases and J by 3 bases, 11 bases remained unmatched. This CDR3 has 15 residues. Germline V gives CDR1 MNHNY, CDR2 SVGAGI (reference sequence). CDR3 region: CASSPGQGPYYEQYF. In DNA, the CDR3 is TGTGCCAGCTCGCCGGGACAGGGTCCCTACTACGAGCAGTACTTC.

The chain uses TRBV27 and TRBJ1-2; TRBD1 matches 8 bases. This CDR3 has 18 amino acids. Germline CDR1 reads MNHEY; CDR2 reads SMNVEV (reference sequence). The V and J ends lost 5 bases and 6 bases, in that order; junction bases with no gene match: 20. As DNA, the CDR3 is TGTGCCAGCAGTGTAAAGGGACAGGCCTTCTCAGGGGTGGATGGCTACACCTTC. This encodes CASSVKGQAFSGVDGYTF.

V is TRBV5-8 and J is TRBJ2-1; D unresolved. Germline V gives CDR1 SGHTS, CDR2 YDEGEE. This CDR3 has 18 residues. The V and J ends lost 0 bases and 0 bases respectively, with 16 bases between them. The CDR3: CASSLVFQAESSYNEQFF. CDR3 DNA: TGTGCCAGCAGCTTGGTTTTCCAGGCGGAAAGCTCCTACAATGAGCAGTTCTTC.

The rearrangement uses TRBV7-9 and TRBJ2-1; 8 bases agree with TRBD2. Per germline, CDR1 SEHNR and CDR2 FQNEAQ (reference sequence). J gave up 5 bases and V 6 bases, and 18 bases lay outside the gene matches. The CDR3 spans 18 residues. This CDR3 is CASRQTDRTSGEDNEQFF. DNA for the CDR3: TGTGCCAGCAGACAAACCGATCGTACTAGCGGAGAAGACAATGAGCAGTTCTTC.

The chain couples TRBV11-2 to TRBJ1-4; no definite D call. Germline CDR1 reads SGHAT; CDR2 reads FQNNGV. V was shortened by 1 base and J by 4 bases, with 16 bases between the two germline ends. The CDR3 contains 17 residues. The CDR3 region has the DNA TGTGCCAGCAGCTTAGGGGGTCGGGCACTCCGTAATGAAAAACTGTTTTTT. Protein sequence: CASSLGGRALRNEKLFF.

About this clone itself: Other DNA variants within this sample encode the same CDR3. V usage is TRBV4-3 and J usage is TRBJ2-5; D gene ambiguous. The CDR3 spans 13 residues. Germline CDR1 is LGHNA and CDR2 is YSLEER. Trimming shortened V by 0 bases and J by 2 bases, and 4 bases separated the two germline ends. The CDR3 sequence is CASSQDLQETQYF. The CDR3, as DNA: TGCGCCAGCAGCCAAGATCTACAAGAGACCCAGTACTTC.

This clone was detected only once. The genes are TRBV19 and TRBJ2-7; 13 bases map to TRBD2. The CDR3 has 15 amino acids. Germline trimming cut 5 bases from V and 6 bases from J; bases unmatched to any gene: 7. Germline V gives CDR1 LNHDA, CDR2 SQIVND (reference sequence). The CDR3 sequence is CASSPLTSGRLEQYF. CDR3 bases: TGTGCCAGTAGTCCACTGACTAGCGGGAGGCTCGAGCAGTACTTC. Full variable domain (outside the CDR3, taken from reference TRBV19 and TRBJ2-7): DGGITQSPKYLFRKEGQNVTLSCEQNLNHDAMYWYRQDPGQGLRLIYYSQIVNDFQKGDIAEGYSVSREKKESFPLTVTSAQKNPTAFYLCASSPLTSGRLEQYFGPGTRLTVT.

The chain links TRBV9 to TRBJ2-2; TRBD1 aligns across 9 bases. This CDR3 is 16 amino acids long. Per the germline V gene, CDR1 is SGDLS and CDR2 is YYNGEE. V trimming: 4 bases; J trimming: 7 bases; junction bases outside the gene matches: 11. The CDR3 sequence is CASSPRDRVWGGELFF. The CDR3 DNA reads TGTGCCAGCAGCCCCCGGGACAGGGTGTGGGGCGGGGAGCTGTTTTTT.

The V and J genes are TRBV7-8 and TRBJ2-7, with D possibly TRBD2 on 5 matching bases. V lost 5 bases, J lost 3 bases, and 17 bases lay in between. The CDR3 extends over 15 amino acids. CDR1 is SGHVS, CDR2 FQNEAQ, per germline. The CDR3 coding sequence is TGTGCCAGCAGCAGAGCGGAAGTTTCGGGCTACGAGCAGTACTTC. The encoded protein is CASSRAEVSGYEQYF.

This chain connects TRBV14 to TRBJ2-6; no clear D. Trimming took 1 base from V and 2 from J, leaving 6 bases between them. Germline CDR1 reads SGHDN; CDR2 reads FVKESK. This CDR3 has 15 residues. CDR3 sequence: CASSQGRPGANVLTF. CDR3 bases: TGTGCCAGCAGCCAAGGTAGGCCTGGGGCCAACGTCCTGACTTTC.

The rearrangement uses TRBV5-5 and TRBJ2-5; no definite D call. The CDR3 extends over 12 amino acids. In germline, CDR1 is SGHKS, CDR2 YYEKEE (reference sequence). Trimming left V 2 bases short and J 5 bases short, with 7 bases between. CDR3 sequence reads: CASSFEVETQYF. In DNA, the CDR3 is TGTGCCAGCAGCTTTGAGGTGGAGACCCAGTACTTC.

V usage is TRBV30 and J usage is TRBJ2-3; D not resolved. This CDR3 spans 14 amino acids. V was pared by 1 base and J by 0 bases, with 8 bases between. Germline CDR1 and CDR2: GTSNPN and SVGIG (reference sequence). CDR3 in amino acids: CAWSAISSTDTQYF. In nucleotides, the CDR3 is TGTGCCTGGAGTGCCATCTCGAGCACAGATACGCAGTATTTT.

The J gene is TRBJ2-1, the V gene TRBV4-2, with 11 bases lining up with TRBD2. This CDR3 region has 17 residues. The V gene end was trimmed by 0 bases and the J gene end by 3 bases; junction bases not matched to a gene: 4. Germline V gene lookup returns CDR1 LGHNA and CDR2 YNFKEQ. The CDR3 here is CASSQDLLAGVYNEQFF. CDR3 in DNA: TGTGCCAGCAGCCAAGACCTACTAGCGGGAGTCTACAATGAGCAGTTCTTC.

The rearrangement links TRBV6-5 to TRBJ2-3; no reliable D call. Germline values: CDR1 MNHEY, CDR2 SVGAGI. Between the trimmed V and J ends, which lost 6 bases and 2 bases, there was a span of 9 bases. This CDR3 has 13 amino acids. CDR3 DNA sequence: TGTGCCAGCAGCCTCGATCTCACAGATACGCAGTATTTT. Protein sequence: CASSLDLTDTQYF.

CDR3 sequence (DNA): TGCGCCAGCAGCCCGACAGGGGAAGGCTACACCTTC. Protein product: CASSPTGEGYTF. This chain links TRBV5-1 with TRBJ1-2; TRBD1 agrees at 8 bases. The CDR3 extends over 12 amino acids. Germline V gives CDR1 SGHRS, CDR2 YFSETQ. V lost 4 bases and J lost 8; bases outside the gene matches: 4.

The V gene is TRBV5-5, the J gene TRBJ2-7, with TRBD2 as a possible D gene (6 bases). Trimming pared 6 bases from V and 2 bases from J, leaving 18 bases between. This CDR3 is 15 amino acids long. Looked up from germline, CDR1 is SGHKS and CDR2 is YYEKEE (reference sequence). In nucleotides, the CDR3 is TGTGCCAGCACCATGGGGGGAGGCCTAACCTACGAGCAGTACTTC. Translation gives CASTMGGGLTYEQYF.

This chain uses TRBV6-5 with TRBJ1-1; TRBD1 might be the D (5 bases). The CDR3 is 14 amino acids. Trimming shortened V by 8 bases and J by 0 bases, and 13 bases separated the two germline ends. Per germline, CDR1 MNHEY and CDR2 SVGAGI. CDR3 sequence reads: CASRDFHLNTEAFF. CDR3 in DNA: TGTGCCAGCCGGGACTTCCACCTGAACACTGAAGCTTTCTTT.

The chain joins TRBV2 to TRBJ1-5; D gene uncertain. The CDR3 length is 14 residues. Trimming pared 7 bases from V and 0 bases from J, leaving 10 bases between. The germline V gene has CDR1 SNHLY and CDR2 FYNNEI. This chain's CDR3 is CASTNRNSNQPQHF. Here the CDR3 DNA reads TGTGCCAGCACCAACCGAAATAGCAATCAGCCCCAGCATTTT.

This clone appeared a few times. This sample includes further DNA sequences coding for the same CDR3. V is TRBV30 and J is TRBJ1-5; D is possibly TRBD1 (6 bases). The CDR3 has 13 amino acids. Germline assignment: CDR1 GTSNPN and CDR2 SVGIG (reference sequence). Trimming took 5 bases from V and 4 from J, leaving 12 bases between them. CDR3 DNA sequence: TGTGCCTGGTCAGGGGAGTCGAATCAGCCCCAGCATTTT. Encoded protein: CAWSGESNQPQHF.

The chain joins TRBV6-1 to TRBJ1-2; TRBD1 might be the D (5 bases). The CDR3 spans 13 residues. Deletions cut 0 bases from V and 8 bases from J, with 10 bases between. Germline-derived CDR1 and CDR2 are MNHNS and SASEGT. The CDR3 protein is CASSEAGQVGYTF. The CDR3, as DNA: TGTGCCAGCAGTGAAGCGGGGCAGGTGGGCTACACCTTC.

V usage is TRBV5-1 and J usage is TRBJ2-3; D perhaps matches TRBD2 (5 bases). Per germline, CDR1 SGHRS and CDR2 YFSETQ. CDR3 length: 15 amino acids. Trimming left V 0 bases short and J 0 bases short, with 8 bases between. This CDR3 is CASSLDGESTDTQYF. CDR3 nucleotides: TGCGCCAGCAGCTTGGACGGGGAAAGCACAGATACGCAGTATTTT.

The CDR3 DNA sequence: TGCGCCAGCAGCCTAAGTGGGGCTAAGGGTGAGCAGTTCTTC. Translating gives CASSLSGAKGEQFF. The V call is TRBV10-1, the J call TRBJ2-1, with TRBD1 as a possible D gene (5 bases). Germline assignment: CDR1 WNHNN and CDR2 SYGVQD (reference sequence). The CDR3 is 14 residues long. Trimming removed 6 bases from V and 9 bases from J, with 18 bases in between.

A word on this clone: At one end, the junction sequence differs from germline, possibly due to a read error. The V call is TRBV6-1, the J call TRBJ2-3, with 11 bases matching TRBD2. Germline CDR1 and CDR2: MNHNS and SASEGT. The CDR3 covers 15 residues. The chain's CDR3 is CASKSTSGSIDTQYF. The CDR3 nucleotides are TGTGCCAGCAAATCAACTAGCGGGAGCATAGATACGCAGTATTTT.

V gene TRBV7-3 combines with J gene TRBJ2-7; D is unclear. CDR3 length equals 11 residues. Trimming took 6 bases from V and 4 from J, leaving 7 bases between them. Germline V gene lookup returns CDR1 SGHTA and CDR2 FQGTGA. This CDR3 reads CASSGVYEQYF. CDR3 DNA: TGTGCCAGCAGTGGGGTTTACGAGCAGTACTTC.